A single sample is the source of the 20 T cell receptor beta chains below, sequenced in a study of blood T cells in healthy people across ages. PCR was performed a second time for roughly 7 to 11 cycles using a sample-barcoded 5' primer and a J-beta primer mix. In TCRdb, the 5' RACE reads were re-called with MiXCR into one record per CDR3 protein. This table has around 1,800,000 distinct CDR3 sequences, about 39% appearing once. The sequenced sample consisted of blood. Every receptor here comes from a human donor in good health.

This clonotype was observed a handful of times. J is TRBJ1-1 and V is TRBV20-1, with a possible D match to TRBD1 (5 bases). Germline lookup yields CDR1 DFQATT and CDR2 SNEGSKA (reference sequence). CDR3 length: 15 residues. Trimming took off 0 bases at V and 0 bases at J, with 11 bases between the two ends. For the CDR3, the DNA is TGCAGTGCTAGAGATCTAAAGGGGCTGAACACTGAAGCTTTCTTT. It is translated as CSARDLKGLNTEAFF.

This clonotype was counted between two and nine times. The genes are TRBV4-3 and TRBJ2-5; D might be TRBD1 (6 bases). V was clipped by 3 bases and J by 4 bases, with 27 bases between them. The CDR3 loop spans 19 amino acids. The germline CDR1 and CDR2 sequences are LGHNA and YSLEER. As DNA, the CDR3 is TGCGCCAGCAGCCACCGGTTTGGGTACACCTGGGACACCCCAGAGACCCAGTACTTC. This translates into CASSHRFGYTWDTPETQYF.

V and J are TRBV4-2 and TRBJ2-5, with 14 nucleotides matching TRBD2. This CDR3 has 18 residues. V was clipped by 5 bases and J by 1 base; unmatched bases: 9. Germline CDR1 LGHNA, CDR2 YNFKEQ. CDR3 sequence: CASSLGLAGGRTQETQYF. The CDR3 DNA sequence: TGTGCCAGCAGCTTAGGACTAGCGGGGGGCAGAACCCAAGAGACCCAGTACTTC.

About this clonotype: Its ends do not fully match the called genes, so a read error is possible. This chain's CDR3 is CASSRFGGGGAHEHFF. Written as DNA, the CDR3 is TGTGCCAGCAGCCGCTTCGGGGGCGGGGGTGCCCATGAGCACTTCTTC. This chain connects TRBV14 to TRBJ2-1; possibly TRBD2 for D (7 bases). CDR1 and CDR2 from the germline V gene are SGHDN and FVKESK. This CDR3 is built from 16 residues.

In nucleotides, the CDR3 is TGCGCCAGCAAGGAGGGGCTGGGGAACACTGAAGCTTTCTTT. Its translation: CASKEGLGNTEAFF. J is TRBJ1-1 and V is TRBV5-1; possibly TRBD1 for D (5 bases). Germline CDR1 is SGHRS and CDR2 is YFSETQ. CDR3 length equals 14 residues. Deletions cut 6 bases from V and 1 base from J, with 13 bases between.

This clonotype was detected a few times. The chain links TRBV20-1 to TRBJ2-1; 8 nucleotides match TRBD1. There are 18 residues in the CDR3. The germline CDR1 and CDR2 sequences are DFQATT and SNEGSKA (reference sequence). J gave up 5 bases and V 1 base, and 16 bases lay outside the gene matches. CDR3 nucleotides: TGCAGTGCTAGAGTCCCCAGGGGGCGTATGAGCAACAACAATGAGCAGTTCTTC. This codes for CSARVPRGRMSNNNEQFF.

V gene TRBV9 combines with J gene TRBJ2-1; D may match TRBD1 or TRBD2 (5 bases each). This CDR3 region has 16 residues. V was shortened by 4 bases and J by 0 bases, with 14 bases between the two germline ends. Germline lookup yields CDR1 SGDLS and CDR2 YYNGEE. This CDR3 is CASSPRGTISYNEQFF. DNA for the CDR3: TGTGCCAGCAGCCCCCGAGGGACCATCTCCTACAATGAGCAGTTCTTC. Drawing the rest from reference TRBV9 and TRBJ2-1, the complete variable domain is DSGVTQTPKHLITATGQRVTLRCSPRSGDLSVYWYQQSLDQGLQFLIQYYNGEERAKGNILERFSAQQFPDLHSELNLSSLELGDSALYFCASSPRGTISYNEQFFGPGTRLTVL.

V gene TRBV7-9 combines with J gene TRBJ2-7; TRBD1 aligns across 8 bases. The CDR3 contains 15 residues. Unmatched junction bases numbered 6, after V lost 0 bases and J lost 5 bases. Germline CDR1 SEHNR, CDR2 FQNEAQ (reference sequence). Here the CDR3 reads CASSLAQGANHEQYF. CDR3 DNA: TGTGCCAGCAGCTTAGCTCAGGGGGCCAACCACGAGCAGTACTTC.

This clonotype was observed a handful of times. This chain joins TRBV5-1 and TRBJ1-2; 7 bases map to TRBD1. This CDR3 has 14 amino acids. CDR1 and CDR2 (germline): SGHRS, YFSETQ. With V trimmed by 0 bases and J by 9 bases, 8 bases remained unmatched. CDR3 in amino acids: CASSLGNRGYSYTF. DNA of the CDR3: TGCGCCAGCAGCTTGGGTAACAGGGGATACAGCTACACCTTC.

This clonotype was counted only a few times. CDR3 nucleotides: TGTGCCAGCAGTTTTCTTCCGGGATTTTTGGGCAATGAGCAGTTCTTC. This codes for CASSFLPGFLGNEQFF. This sequence joins TRBV28 and TRBJ2-1; tentatively, D is TRBD2 (5 bases). Germline V gene sequence: CDR1 MDHEN, CDR2 SYDVKM. V shed 3 bases and J shed 6 bases, with 18 bases lying between them. This CDR3 is 16 amino acids long. The whole variable domain, remainder taken from reference TRBV28 and TRBJ2-1, is DVKVTQSSRYLVKRTGEKVFLECVQDMDHENMFWYRQDPGLGLRLIYFSYDVKMKEKGDIPEGYSVSREKKERFSLILESASTNQTSMYLCASSFLPGFLGNEQFFGPGTRLTVL.

This clonotype was counted between two and nine times. The J gene is TRBJ1-6, the V gene TRBV27; a weak D match, TRBD1 (5 bases). The CDR3 has 14 residues. V was cut by 6 bases and J by 5 bases, with 11 bases left in between. Germline loops: CDR1 MNHEY, CDR2 SMNVEV (reference sequence). This chain's CDR3 is CASRYGTDNSPLHF. The DNA for the CDR3 is TGTGCCAGCAGGTACGGGACGGATAATTCACCCCTCCACTTT.

The gene calls are TRBV5-6 and TRBJ1-3; possibly TRBD1 for D (6 bases). The V end lost 4 bases, the J end lost 4 bases, and 15 bases lay between the germline ends. The CDR3 is 15 residues long. The germline V gene has CDR1 SGHDT and CDR2 YYEEEE. Here the CDR3 DNA reads TGTGCCAGCAGCCAGGGGATGGGGGTCGGAAACACCATATATTTT. It yields the protein CASSQGMGVGNTIYF. The full variable domain, its missing parts supplied by reference TRBV5-6 and TRBJ1-3, is DAGVTQSPTHLIKTRGQQVTLRCSPKSGHDTVSWYQQALGQGPQFIFQYYEEEERQRGNFPDRFSGHQFPNYSSELNVNALLLGDSALYLCASSQGMGVGNTIYFGEGSWLTVV.

This clonotype was observed a handful of times. This chain links TRBV20-1 with TRBJ2-5, with unresolved D. Germline CDR1 DFQATT, CDR2 SNEGSKA (reference sequence). The CDR3 loop spans 12 amino acids. Trimming took off 5 bases at V and 1 base at J, with 8 bases between the two ends. The CDR3 here is CSASRIQETQYF. The CDR3 DNA reads TGCAGTGCTTCTCGGATCCAAGAGACCCAGTACTTC.

Only one count was recorded for this clonotype. The chain recombines TRBV7-2 with TRBJ2-1, with TRBD2 identical over 9 bases. Trimming cost V 1 base and J 5 bases; bases outside gene matches: 18. The V gene's germline CDR1 is SGHTA and CDR2 FQGNSA. This CDR3 has 20 amino acids. The CDR3 bases are TGTGCCAGCAGCTTAGTAGCGGGGGAGGCCGAAGTTCCTACCCACAATGAGCAGTTCTTC. This encodes CASSLVAGEAEVPTHNEQFF.

The chain employs TRBV9 and TRBJ2-3, with D possibly TRBD1 on 6 matching bases. This CDR3 has 16 residues. Germline values: CDR1 SGDLS, CDR2 YYNGEE. Trimming left V 0 bases short and J 2 bases short, with 13 bases between. This chain's CDR3 is CASSVGGRGTTDTQYF. The DNA for the CDR3 is TGTGCCAGCAGCGTAGGAGGCAGGGGAACCACAGATACGCAGTATTTT.

This clonotype was seen a handful of times. This chain links TRBV7-2 with TRBJ1-2; D possibly corresponds to TRBD1 (6 bases). V lost 1 base and J 8 bases, leaving 11 bases between the germline ends. The germline V gene encodes CDR1 SGHTA and CDR2 FQGNSA. CDR3 length: 13 residues. CDR3 in amino acids: CASSLEGVRGYTF. Here the CDR3 DNA reads TGTGCCAGCAGCTTAGAGGGGGTTCGAGGCTACACCTTC.

The CDR3 DNA follows: TGTGCCAGCAGCCTAGGGAGTTGGGGGCAGTACTTC. This encodes CASSLGSWGQYF. V and J are TRBV7-2 and TRBJ2-5; TRBD1 or TRBD2 may be the D gene (5 bases each). The CDR3 extends over 12 amino acids. The germline V gene has CDR1 SGHTA and CDR2 FQGNSA. Trimming took off 5 bases at V and 11 bases at J, with 15 bases between the two ends.

In this sample, this clonotype turned up a few times. This sequence joins TRBV29-1 and TRBJ1-2; weak D call: TRBD1 (5 bases). The CDR3 has 15 residues. Trimming stripped 6 bases from V and 3 bases from J, with 20 bases between. Germline V lookup: CDR1 SQVTM, CDR2 ANQGSEA. CDR3 protein: CSVVFTRGADYGYTF. CDR3 coding DNA: TGCAGCGTGGTCTTCACAAGGGGCGCGGACTATGGCTACACCTTC.

The chain links TRBV28 to TRBJ2-1, with 7 nucleotides matching TRBD1. The germline V gene has CDR1 MDHEN and CDR2 SYDVKM. V lost 3 bases to trimming and J lost 3 bases; unmatched junction nucleotides: 5. This CDR3 is 15 amino acids long. CDR3 DNA: TGTGCCAGCAGTTTTGAGGGGGCTGGCTACAATGAGCAGTTCTTC. Its translation is CASSFEGAGYNEQFF.

The DNA for the CDR3 is TGTGCCATCAGTGAGCAACCTCCGGGAGCTTTCTTT. Translated, it gives CAISEQPPGAFF. The chain recombines TRBV10-3 with TRBJ1-1; no reliable D call. The CDR3 has 12 residues. Between the trimmed V and J ends, which lost 2 bases and 10 bases, there was a span of 11 bases. Germline V gene sequence: CDR1 ENHRY, CDR2 SYGVKD.